A selection of T cell receptor beta chains follows, all from one sample in a study of T cells in Graves' hyperthyroidism and ophthalmopathy. TCRdb reanalysed the multiplex PCR reads using MiXCR and keeps one entry per CDR3 protein. Of around 350,000 distinct CDR3 sequences detected, 15% to 19% appear once; the ten largest clones hold 28%. The sample was blood. These TCRs come from a woman aged 18-29 years with Graves' hyperthyroidism that later progressed to Graves' ophthalmopathy. CDR3s include the opening cysteine and the closing phenylalanine or tryptophan. The D gene is left open where the match is weak. Some rows have no size entry. The others give once, few or many, or a class for an expanded clone.

J gene | V gene | clone size | D gene | CDR3 protein | CDR3 DNA
TRBJ1-5 | TRBV20-1 | few | . | CSTPRGVNQPQHF | TGCAGTACACCCCGAGGGGTTAATCAGCCCCAGCATTTT
TRBJ1-2 | TRBV27 | many | . | CASSMKGTNRGYTF | TGTGCCAGCAGTATGAAGGGGACGAATAGGGGCTACACCTTC
TRBJ2-7 | TRBV7-2 | many | . | CASRSRGTYEQYF | TGTGCCAGCAGATCCAGGGGAACCTACGAGCAGTACTTC
TRBJ2-1 | TRBV12-3/TRBV12-4 | many | TRBD2 | CASSLKRGDNEQFF | TGTGCCAGCAGTTTAAAGCGGGGGGACAATGAGCAGTTCTTC
TRBJ1-5 | TRBV6-2/TRBV6-3 | many | TRBD1 | CASSGQGVSQPQHF | TGTGCCAGCAGCGGACAGGGGGTATCGCAGCCCCAGCATTTT
TRBJ2-1 | TRBV2 | once | TRBD2 | CASSAGTSGRLSSYNEQFF | TGTGCCAGCAGCGCGGGGACTAGCGGGAGGCTCAGCTCCTACAATGAGCAGTTCTTC
TRBJ1-1 | TRBV25-1 | many | . | CASSVGALINTEAFF | TGTGCCAGCAGTGTAGGGGCGCTGATAAACACTGAAGCTTTCTTT
TRBJ2-5 | TRBV6-1 | many | . | CASSTTGKGETQYF | TGTGCCAGCAGTACTACAGGGAAAGGAGAGACCCAGTACTTC
TRBJ1-1 | TRBV27 | many | TRBD1 | CASSLGQGSMNTEAFF | TGTGCCAGCAGTCTAGGACAGGGCTCGATGAACACTGAAGCTTTCTTT
TRBJ2-2 | TRBV3-1 | many | . | CASSHLLAGELFF | TGTGCCAGCAGCCATTTGTTGGCCGGGGAGCTGTTTTTT
TRBJ1-5 | TRBV11-2 | many | . | CASSLEPVQGNQPQHF | TGTGCCAGCAGCTTAGAGCCGGTCCAGGGCAATCAGCCCCAGCATTTT
TRBJ2-2 | TRBV20-1 | . | TRBD2 | CSARAPTSALRLRIGELFF | TGCAGTGCTAGAGCGCCTACTAGCGCGTTACGCTTAAGGATCGGGGAGCTGTTTTTT
TRBJ2-2 | TRBV7-9 | many | . | CASIRGGRQNTGELFF | TGTGCCAGCATCCGCGGCGGGCGGCAGAACACCGGGGAGCTGTTTTTT
TRBJ2-1 | TRBV11-2 | many | TRBD2 | CASIPRAGGPGNEQFF | TGTGCCAGCATCCCTCGCGCGGGAGGGCCCGGGAATGAGCAGTTCTTC
TRBJ2-1 | TRBV11-2 | many | . | CASSRDLNEQFF | TGTGCCAGCAGCCGGGACTTGAATGAGCAGTTCTTC
TRBJ2-4 | TRBV30 | few | . | CACRHVAKNIQYF | TGTGCCTGCCGTCACGTAGCCAAAAACATTCAGTACTTC
TRBJ2-6 | TRBV6-7 | . | TRBD1 | CASSYSGDRDGANVLTF | TGTGCCAGCAGTTACTCAGGGGACAGGGACGGGGCCAACGTCCTGACTTTC
TRBJ2-1 | TRBV28 | . | TRBD2 | CASTAGLAIEQFF | TGTGCCAGCACCGCGGGACTAGCGATTGAGCAGTTCTTC
TRBJ1-2 | TRBV11-2 | once | . | CASSPAGGDYGYTF | TGTGCCAGCAGCCCTGCGGGGGGCGACTATGGCTACACCTTC
TRBJ2-1 | TRBV2 | many | . | CASHLESGNEQFF | TGTGCCAGCCATCTTGAGTCGGGCAATGAGCAGTTCTTC
TRBJ2-7 | TRBV12-3/TRBV12-4 | many | TRBD1 | CASTNYPGQGLVEQYF | TGTGCCAGCACCAATTACCCGGGACAGGGATTGGTTGAGCAGTACTTC
TRBJ2-7 | TRBV9 | . | . | CASSKQGGTYEQYF | TGTGCCAGCAGCAAGCAGGGGGGAACCTACGAGCAGTACTTC
TRBJ2-3 | TRBV7-9 | many | . | CASSFGSGVAEDTQYF | TGTGCCAGCAGCTTCGGCTCAGGCGTTGCTGAGGATACGCAGTATTTT
TRBJ2-1 | TRBV18 | many | . | CASSPYRTVEQFF | TGTGCCAGCTCACCATATAGGACGGTTGAGCAGTTCTTC
TRBJ1-1 | TRBV10-3 | few | . | CAISKAGTGDTEAFF | TGTGCCATCAGTAAGGCGGGGACCGGGGACACTGAAGCTTTCTTT
TRBJ2-5 | TRBV30 | few | . | CASSPAEGETQYF | TGTGCCAGTAGTCCGGCAGAGGGGGAGACCCAGTACTTC
TRBJ1-6 | TRBV28 | many | . | CASSPDSSYNSPLHF | TGTGCCAGCAGTCCAGACAGCTCCTATAATTCACCCCTCCACTTT
TRBJ2-1 | TRBV10-3 | many | . | CAIGGHWADSTGTESSYNEQFF | TGTGCCATCGGGGGTCACTGGGCGGATTCCACCGGGACCGAAAGCTCCTACAATGAGCAGTTCTTC
TRBJ2-5 | TRBV2 | many | TRBD2 | CASSEGFGRGETQYF | TGTGCCAGCAGTGAAGGTTTCGGGAGGGGGGAGACCCAGTACTTC
TRBJ1-1 | TRBV6-5 | . | TRBD1 | CASSYHRGSEAFF | TGTGCCAGCAGTTACCACAGGGGTTCTGAAGCTTTCTTT
TRBJ2-3 | TRBV9 | . | . | CASSVGNSLDTQYF | TGTGCCAGCAGCGTAGGCAATAGTCTGGATACGCAGTATTTT
TRBJ2-7 | TRBV11-2 | many | TRBD1 | CASSLRTGTEQYF | TGTGCCAGCAGCTTAAGGACAGGGACCGAGCAGTACTTC
TRBJ1-1 | TRBV14 | many | . | CASSQLQGHAEAFF | TGTGCCAGCAGCCAGCTACAGGGTCACGCTGAAGCTTTCTTT
TRBJ2-3 | TRBV28 | many | TRBD2 | CASSKEAGADTQYF | TGTGCCAGCAGTAAAGAAGCGGGAGCAGATACGCAGTATTTT
TRBJ1-2 | TRBV19 | . | . | CASNPREGSNYGYTF | TGTGCCAGTAATCCCCGGGAGGGAAGTAACTATGGCTACACCTTC
TRBJ1-2 | TRBV10-1 | . | . | CASSESKGYGYTF | TGCGCCAGCAGTGAGTCGAAGGGGTATGGCTACACCTTC
TRBJ2-7 | TRBV5-1 | many | . | CASSLAGRDNYEQYF | TGCGCCAGCAGCTTGGCGGGCAGGGACAACTACGAGCAGTACTTC
TRBJ2-1 | TRBV28 | many | TRBD1 | CASSWGQRGEQFF | TGTGCCAGCAGTTGGGGACAGAGGGGTGAGCAGTTCTTC
TRBJ2-2 | TRBV19 | once | TRBD2 | CASSRGLAGINTGELFF | TGTGCCAGTAGCCGTGGACTAGCGGGAATTAACACCGGGGAGCTGTTTTTT
TRBJ1-3 | TRBV6-5 | . | . | CASSYNPQPVGNTIYF | TGTGCCAGCAGTTACAACCCCCAGCCCGTGGGAAACACCATATATTTT
TRBJ2-7 | TRBV28 | many | . | CASSIPAGVREQYF | TGTGCCAGCAGTATCCCTGCAGGGGTGCGCGAGCAGTACTTC
TRBJ1-1 | TRBV7-9 | . | . | CASSFGGADTEAFF | TGTGCCAGCAGCTTCGGGGGCGCGGACACTGAAGCTTTCTTT
TRBJ1-3 | TRBV6-5 | . | . | CASSYSRHSGNTIYF | TGTGCCAGCAGTTACTCGCGGCACTCTGGAAACACCATATATTTT
TRBJ1-4 | TRBV6-1 | . | . | CASSLFKLNEKLFF | TGTGCCAGCAGTCTCTTTAAACTTAATGAAAAACTGTTTTTT
TRBJ2-2 | TRBV6-1 | . | . | CASSPPGGPNTGELFF | TGTGCCAGCAGTCCCCCAGGGGGGCCTAACACCGGGGAGCTGTTTTTT